The 6 T cell receptor beta chains presented below share a single source sample, sequenced in a study of T cells in Graves' hyperthyroidism and ophthalmopathy (dated by TCRdb to the late 2010s). The protocol used for the library was multiplex PCR. The sequencing machine was an Illumina HiSeq 2000. The TCR beta CDR3 regions were amplified from RNA transcripts. The TCR CDR3 was subjected to a first round of RT-PCR using the HTBI primer set and the Qiagen OneStep RT-PCR kit. TCRdb trimmed the raw reads at Q25, called clones with MiXCR and kept productive beta chains. Entries that share a CDR3 protein sequence are merged under the most common genes and DNA. For this sample there are about 480,000 distinct CDR3 sequences; about 15% appear just once. Together, the top ten hold roughly 17% of the sample. Input material: blood. All receptors come from a woman aged 18-29 years with Graves' hyperthyroidism.

The table lists this clonotype with many counts. V is TRBV20-1 and J is TRBJ2-7, with TRBD1 identical over 7 bases. Germline loops: CDR1 DFQATT, CDR2 SNEGSKA (reference sequence). The CDR3 has 14 residues. V shed 2 bases, J shed 9 bases, and the junction held 13 bases outside the gene matches. The CDR3 sequence is CSARRQGYIIGQYF. The CDR3 region has the DNA TGCAGTGCTAGAAGACAGGGCTACATCATCGGGCAGTACTTC.

In regard to this clonotype: With a much larger clone just one base away, this may be a read error. CDR3 amino acids: CSALPLNTEAFF. The CDR3 DNA is TGCAGTGCCCTACCATTGAACACTGAAGCTTTCTTT. The chain employs TRBV20-1 and TRBJ1-1; D is unclear. The V end was cut by 6 bases, the J end by 0 bases, with 8 bases between. The CDR3 runs to 12 residues. Germline values: CDR1 DFQATT, CDR2 SNEGSKA (reference sequence).

The chain has TRBV6-1 and TRBJ2-7, with a tentative D call TRBD2 (5 bases). Trimming stripped 11 bases from V and 0 bases from J, with 11 bases between. The CDR3 is 12 residues long. Germline loops: CDR1 MNHNS, CDR2 SASEGT. The DNA for the CDR3 is TGTGCCTCCCGGGGTCTCTCCTACGAGCAGTACTTC. Residues: CASRGLSYEQYF.

In the case of this clonotype: Its ends do not fully match the called genes, so a read error is possible. The rearrangement links TRBV27 to TRBJ2-5; no clear D gene. Germline CDR1 and CDR2: MNHEY and SMNVEV (reference sequence). The CDR3 extends over 10 amino acids. The CDR3 DNA is TGTGCCAGCAGTCGGTCAGGCCAGTCCTTC. Translated, it gives CASSRSGQSF.

This clonotype was seen at least ten times. V and J are TRBV3-1 and TRBJ2-3; D remains ambiguous. Germline-derived CDR1 and CDR2 are LGHDT and YNNKEL (reference sequence). This CDR3 contains 15 residues. V dropped 4 bases and J dropped 0 bases, with 11 bases sitting between them. CDR3: CASSPLGSSTDTQYF. Written as DNA, the CDR3 is TGTGCCAGCAGCCCCCTGGGATCTAGCACAGATACGCAGTATTTT.

To note about this clonotype: This could be a read error, since a much larger clone is one nucleotide away. CDR3 region: CSVGLAGTGELFF. CDR3 nucleotide sequence: TGCAGCGTTGGATTAGCGGGAACCGGGGAGCTGTTTTTT. V usage is TRBV29-1 and J usage is TRBJ2-2; 8 bases map to TRBD2. CDR1 SQVTM and CDR2 ANQGSEA come from the germline V gene. The CDR3 covers 13 residues. V dropped 4 bases and J dropped 5; count of bases not matched to a gene: 3.